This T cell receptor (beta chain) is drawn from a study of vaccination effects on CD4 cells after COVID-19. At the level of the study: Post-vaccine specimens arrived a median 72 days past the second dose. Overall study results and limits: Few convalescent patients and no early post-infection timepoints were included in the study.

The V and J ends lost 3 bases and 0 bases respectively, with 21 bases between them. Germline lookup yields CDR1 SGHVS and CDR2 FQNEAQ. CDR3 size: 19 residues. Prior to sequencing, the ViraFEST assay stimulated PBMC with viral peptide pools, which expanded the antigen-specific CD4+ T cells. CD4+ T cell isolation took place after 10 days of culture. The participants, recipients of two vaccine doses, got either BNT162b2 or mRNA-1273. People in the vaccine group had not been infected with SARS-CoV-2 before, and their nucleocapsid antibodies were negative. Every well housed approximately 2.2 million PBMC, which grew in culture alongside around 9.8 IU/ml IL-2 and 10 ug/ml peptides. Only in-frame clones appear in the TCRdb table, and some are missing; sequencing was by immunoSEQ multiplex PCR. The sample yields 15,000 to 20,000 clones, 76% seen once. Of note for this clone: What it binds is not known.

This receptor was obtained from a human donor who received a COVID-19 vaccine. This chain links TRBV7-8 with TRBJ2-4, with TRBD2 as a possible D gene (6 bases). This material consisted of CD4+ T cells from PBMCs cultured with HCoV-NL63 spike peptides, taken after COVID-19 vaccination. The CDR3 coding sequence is TGTGCCAGCAGCTTGTTCTTCGGTAGCGGACCATTAGCCAAAAACATTCAGTACTTC. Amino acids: CASSLFFGSGPLAKNIQYF.